The clone carrying this T cell receptor (beta chain) was recorded a few times. Its specificity is unknown. Amplified TCR beta CDR3 regions derived from RNA transcripts. Primed by the HTBI set, a first-round RT-PCR was run on the TCR CDR3. TCRdb called the multiplex PCR reads again in MiXCR, with one record for every CDR3 protein. The profile shows around 250,000 distinct CDR3 sequences, over 15% of them singletons. Inclusion characteristics of ophthalmopathy patients comprised a Clinical Activity Score of at least 3, a NOSPECS grade of at least 4, and duration under 3 months. V shed 0 bases and J 6 bases; nucleotides not matched to a gene: 10. This CDR3 spans 17 amino acids. Germline CDR1 DFQATT, CDR2 SNEGSKA (reference sequence). This sample was taken from a study of T cells in Graves' hyperthyroidism and ophthalmopathy. Across the whole study: Peripheral blood was acquired at first diagnosis, ahead of any therapy whatsoever. Notes on the study in general: A median about 6.5 months before onset, the model predicted ophthalmopathy.

This TCR was sampled from a woman aged 18-29 years with Graves' ophthalmopathy. The sample was blood. V gene TRBV20-1 combines with J gene TRBJ1-6, with 8 bases matching TRBD1. CDR3 in amino acids: CSARDRGRGLGNSPLHF. CDR3 bases: TGCAGTGCTAGAGATCGGGGCAGGGGGCTGGGTAATTCACCCCTCCACTTT.